The 21 T cell receptor beta chains below all came from one sample that was sequenced in a study of T cells after yellow fever vaccination. Each CDR3 protein gets one entry after TCRdb re-called the 5' RACE reads with MiXCR. The data contain 510,000 or so distinct CDR3 sequences, less than 20% of them singletons. Sample: PBMCs, taken 15 days after the yellow fever booster vaccination. These receptors came from a man aged 30 to 39 who received the YFV17D yellow fever vaccine.

V and J are TRBV20-1 and TRBJ2-5, with D possibly matching TRBD2 (6 bases). CDR1 is DFQATT and CDR2 is SNEGSKA in the germline V gene (reference sequence). This CDR3 region has 15 residues. V lost 6 bases and J 6 bases, leaving 23 bases between the germline ends. CDR3 in amino acids: CSAPQTPGTGKTQYF. For the CDR3, the DNA is TGCAGTGCCCCCCAAACGCCCGGGACTGGAAAGACCCAGTACTTC.

The chain combines TRBV20-1 with TRBJ1-4, with D perhaps TRBD1 (5 bases). Germline assignment: CDR1 DFQATT and CDR2 SNEGSKA (reference sequence). The V gene lost 3 bases and the J gene lost 7 bases, with 21 bases spanning the gap. This CDR3 has 16 amino acids. The CDR3, as DNA: TGCAGTGCTAGCGTTTCATTCTTGGGGCGCGGTGAAAAACTGTTTTTT. This codes for CSASVSFLGRGEKLFF.

Notes on this clonotype: A junction boundary mismatches the germline segment, possibly from a read error. V gene TRBV6-2 or TRBV6-3 combines with J gene TRBJ2-1; TRBD1 matches at 7 bases. The CDR3 loop spans 11 amino acids. The V gene's germline CDR1 is MNHEY and CDR2 SVGEGT. CDR3 nucleotides: TGTGCCAGCAGCTCCGACAGGGCGGTGATCTTC. Its translation: CASSSDRAVIF.

There are a few counts of this clonotype. CDR3 sequence: CASSVQEASGSLQYF. DNA for the CDR3: TGCGCCAGCAGCGTACAGGAGGCTAGCGGGAGTCTCCAGTACTTC. The chain uses TRBV4-3 and TRBJ2-5; 10 bases fit TRBD2. This CDR3 comprises 15 residues. The germline V gene encodes CDR1 LGHNA and CDR2 YSLEER. Trimming at V came to 5 bases and at J to 10 bases, leaving 13 bases not matched to a gene.

This clonotype has only a few counts. The chain employs TRBV7-8 and TRBJ2-7; D remains unclear. Germline V gene lookup returns CDR1 SGHVS and CDR2 FQNEAQ. Trimming stripped 5 bases from V and 5 bases from J, with 10 bases between. The CDR3 loop spans 12 amino acids. CDR3 sequence: CASSVGRHEQYF. For the CDR3, the DNA is TGTGCCAGCAGCGTCGGACGGCACGAGCAGTACTTC.

The J gene is TRBJ1-1, the V gene TRBV7-9; the D gene is possibly TRBD1 (6 bases). There are 13 residues in the CDR3. Germline CDR1 SEHNR, CDR2 FQNEAQ (reference sequence). V was pared by 6 bases and J by 5 bases, with 13 bases between. The CDR3 protein is CASRTQGTTEAFF. The CDR3 DNA follows: TGTGCCAGCAGGACACAGGGTACTACTGAAGCTTTCTTT.

The rearrangement joins TRBV20-1 to TRBJ2-7, with TRBD1 matching over 7 bases. The junction had 5 bases not matched to a gene; V was cut back by 1 base and J by 2 bases. CDR3 length: 14 amino acids. Germline CDR1 and CDR2: DFQATT and SNEGSKA (reference sequence). Here the CDR3 reads CSARGGTATYEQYF. CDR3 sequence (DNA): TGCAGTGCTAGAGGGGGGACAGCCACCTACGAGCAGTACTTC.

This clonotype came up a few times. The chain uses TRBV11-2 and TRBJ1-1; D unresolved. V shed 0 bases and J shed 4 bases, with 12 bases lying between them. Germline values: CDR1 SGHAT, CDR2 FQNNGV. The CDR3 sequence is 15 residues long. CDR3 protein: CASSLDGGKGTEAFF. The CDR3 DNA follows: TGTGCCAGCAGCTTAGATGGCGGTAAGGGCACTGAAGCTTTCTTT. Looking up the rest from reference TRBV11-2 and TRBJ1-1 gives the full variable domain: EAGVAQSPRYKIIEKRQSVAFWCNPISGHATLYWYQQILGQGPKLLIQFQNNGVVDDSQLPKDRFSAERLKGVDSTLKIQPAKLEDSAVYLCASSLDGGKGTEAFFGQGTRLTVV.

The rearrangement uses TRBV5-6 and TRBJ2-1; TRBD2 matches 7 bases. The V gene end was trimmed by 1 base and the J gene end by 7 bases; junction bases not matched to a gene: 8. CDR1 and CDR2 (germline): SGHDT, YYEEEE. The CDR3 runs 15 residues. The CDR3 sequence is CASSLSSGAWNEQFF. Written as DNA, the CDR3 is TGTGCCAGCAGCTTGTCCAGCGGGGCCTGGAATGAGCAGTTCTTC.

The chain combines TRBV5-5 with TRBJ2-7; no clear D gene. Germline V gives CDR1 SGHKS, CDR2 YYEKEE (reference sequence). This CDR3 is built from 14 residues. Trimming left V 2 bases short and J 0 bases short, with 9 bases between. CDR3: CASSFSLPSYEQYF. The DNA of the CDR3 is TGTGCCAGCAGCTTTTCTCTGCCCTCCTACGAGCAGTACTTC.

The chain carries TRBV5-1 and TRBJ2-1, with D tentatively TRBD1 or TRBD2 (6 bases each). CDR1 is SGHRS and CDR2 is YFSETQ in the germline V gene. The V and J ends lost 1 base and 6 bases respectively, with 14 bases between them. The CDR3 sequence is 15 residues long. In nucleotides, the CDR3 is TGCGCCAGCAGCTTGATACAGGGACTTGGCAATGAGCAGTTCTTC. As protein: CASSLIQGLGNEQFF.

The chain employs TRBV28 and TRBJ2-3; 13 bases match TRBD2. Germline loops: CDR1 MDHEN, CDR2 SYDVKM. This CDR3 contains 16 residues. The V segment lost 5 bases and the J segment 5 bases; nucleotides outside the gene matches: 7. Written as DNA, the CDR3 is TGTGCCAGCAGTACCAGGACTAGCGGGAGTCGAGATACGCAGTATTTT. It translates to CASSTRTSGSRDTQYF.

This clonotype was detected many times. The CDR3 sequence: CASRPNENYRRAKNIQYF. The CDR3 DNA reads as TGTGCCAGCAGGCCCAATGAGAATTATAGGAGAGCCAAAAACATTCAGTACTTC. This rearrangement joins TRBV6-1 to TRBJ2-4; D remains unclear. The CDR3 consists of 18 residues. The V end lost 6 bases, the J end lost 0 bases, and 21 bases lay between the germline ends. CDR1 is MNHNS, CDR2 SASEGT, per germline.

In DNA, the CDR3 is TGTGCCATCAGTGTTGACGCCGTTTCGTACGAGCAGTACTTC. This translates into CAISVDAVSYEQYF. The chain recombines TRBV10-3 with TRBJ2-7; D uncertain. Germline V lookup: CDR1 ENHRY, CDR2 SYGVKD. The CDR3 covers 14 residues. The V end lost 4 bases, the J end lost 4 bases, and 14 bases lay between the germline ends.

The J gene is TRBJ2-7, the V gene TRBV5-1, with D perhaps matching TRBD1 (6 bases). The CDR3 has 15 amino acids. The ends were cut back, 3 bases at V and 5 bases at J, with 18 bases in the middle. The V gene's germline CDR1 is SGHRS and CDR2 YFSETQ. The CDR3 loop reads CASSSGQPGRHEQYF. The CDR3 region has the DNA TGCGCCAGCAGCTCCGGACAGCCCGGGCGACACGAGCAGTACTTC.

This chain uses TRBV5-1 with TRBJ2-7, with 8 positions matching TRBD1. Per the germline V gene, CDR1 is SGHRS and CDR2 is YFSETQ. The CDR3 contains 15 residues. Unmatched junction bases numbered 14, after V lost 5 bases and J lost 7 bases. The CDR3 loop reads CASSSLGQAFEEQYF. In nucleotides, the CDR3 is TGCGCCAGCAGTAGTCTGGGACAGGCCTTCGAGGAGCAGTACTTC.

This clonotype turned up a few times. The rearrangement joins TRBV7-2 to TRBJ2-1, with 8 nucleotides matching TRBD2. Trimming cost V 2 bases and J 4 bases; bases outside gene matches: 1. The CDR3 contains 14 residues. Germline loops: CDR1 SGHTA, CDR2 FQGNSA. The CDR3 reads CASSLQRGYNEQFF. The CDR3 nucleotides read TGTGCCAGCAGCTTACAGCGGGGGTACAATGAGCAGTTCTTC.

This clonotype was recorded a few times. The rearrangement joins TRBV7-2 to TRBJ2-5; D call uncertain. The germline V gene has CDR1 SGHTA and CDR2 FQGNSA. The V gene lost 5 bases and the J gene lost 0 bases, with 16 bases spanning the gap. The CDR3 runs 16 residues. In DNA form, the CDR3 reads TGTGCCAGCAGCCGCAACCCACATGAGTACCAAGAGACCCAGTACTTC. Its translation: CASSRNPHEYQETQYF.

This chain joins TRBV7-2 and TRBJ2-1, with D perhaps being TRBD1 or TRBD2 (5 bases each). Looked up from germline, CDR1 is SGHTA and CDR2 is FQGNSA. V gave up 5 bases and J gave up 10 bases, with 18 bases separating them. The CDR3 loop spans 14 amino acids. In DNA form, the CDR3 reads TGTGCCAGCAGCCAAGCGGTAGGGGTCTGGGAGCAGTTCTTC. This sequence encodes CASSQAVGVWEQFF.

The J gene is TRBJ1-2, the V gene TRBV12-3 or TRBV12-4, with 11 bases that match TRBD1. Trimming at V came to 0 bases and at J to 4 bases, leaving 4 bases not matched to a gene. The CDR3 is made up of 16 amino acids. CDR3 DNA sequence: TGTGCCAGCAGTTTAGCCGTGGGACAGGGGGGCTATGGCTACACCTTC. Protein product: CASSLAVGQGGYGYTF.

This clonotype was counted a few times. The chain couples TRBV5-1 to TRBJ2-6; possible D gene TRBD1, 5 bases. Per the germline V gene, CDR1 is SGHRS and CDR2 is YFSETQ. Trimming shortened V by 4 bases and J by 0 bases, and 11 bases separated the two germline ends. The CDR3 has 16 residues. This CDR3 reads CASSADSSSGANVLTF. In DNA, the CDR3 is TGCGCCAGCAGCGCAGACAGTTCCTCTGGGGCCAACGTCCTGACTTTC.